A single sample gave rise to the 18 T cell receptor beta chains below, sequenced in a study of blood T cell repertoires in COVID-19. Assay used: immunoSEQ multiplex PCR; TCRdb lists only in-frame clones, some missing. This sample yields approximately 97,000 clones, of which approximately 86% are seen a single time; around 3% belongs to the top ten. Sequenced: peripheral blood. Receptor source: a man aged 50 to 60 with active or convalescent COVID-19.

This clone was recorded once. CDR3 in DNA: TGTGCCAGCAGTGATAGCGGGGGGGCCCGTTACAATGAGCAGTTCTTC. Protein sequence: CASSDSGGARYNEQFF. V gene TRBV6-1 combines with J gene TRBJ2-1, with TRBD2 identical over 11 bases. Germline V lookup: CDR1 MNHNS, CDR2 SASEGT. V shed 3 bases, J shed 4 bases, and the junction held 5 bases outside the gene matches. This CDR3 comprises 16 residues.

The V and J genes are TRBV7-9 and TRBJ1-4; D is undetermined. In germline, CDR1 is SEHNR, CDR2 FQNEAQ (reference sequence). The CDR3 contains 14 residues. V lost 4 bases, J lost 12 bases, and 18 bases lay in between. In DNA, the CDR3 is TGTGCCAGCAGCTCGAAAGAGGAGGGCAATGAACTGTTTTTT. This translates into CASSSKEEGNELFF.

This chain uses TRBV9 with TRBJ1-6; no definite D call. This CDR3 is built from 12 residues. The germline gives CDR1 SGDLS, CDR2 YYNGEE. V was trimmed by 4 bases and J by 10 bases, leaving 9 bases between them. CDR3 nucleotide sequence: TGTGCCAGCAGCACTCCCCCCTCACCCCTCCACTTT. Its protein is CASSTPPSPLHF. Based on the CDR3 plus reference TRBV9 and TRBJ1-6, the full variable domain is DSGVTQTPKHLITATGQRVTLRCSPRSGDLSVYWYQQSLDQGLQFLIQYYNGEERAKGNILERFSAQQFPDLHSELNLSSLELGDSALYFCASSTPPSPLHFGNGTRLTVT.

Here the CDR3 DNA reads TGTGCCAGTAGTCCCAGGGGAGGAGCCGGGGGGATAAGAGATACGCAGTATTTT. It encodes CASSPRGGAGGIRDTQYF. V gene TRBV19 combines with J gene TRBJ2-3, with D tentatively TRBD2 (7 bases). CDR3 length: 18 amino acids. Trimming took 5 bases from V and 5 from J, leaving 26 bases between them. The germline gives CDR1 LNHDA, CDR2 SQIVND (reference sequence).

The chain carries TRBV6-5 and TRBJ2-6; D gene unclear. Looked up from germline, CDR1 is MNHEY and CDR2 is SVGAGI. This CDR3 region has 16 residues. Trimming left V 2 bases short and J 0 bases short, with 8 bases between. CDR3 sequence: CASSYPTDSGANVLTF. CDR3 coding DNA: TGTGCCAGCAGTTACCCGACTGACTCTGGGGCCAACGTCCTGACTTTC.

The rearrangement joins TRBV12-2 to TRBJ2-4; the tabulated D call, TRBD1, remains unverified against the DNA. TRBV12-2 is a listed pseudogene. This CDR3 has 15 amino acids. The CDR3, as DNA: TGTGCAAGTCGCTTAGTGGCAGGGTCCAAAAACATTCAGTACTTC. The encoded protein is CASRLVAGSKNIQYF.

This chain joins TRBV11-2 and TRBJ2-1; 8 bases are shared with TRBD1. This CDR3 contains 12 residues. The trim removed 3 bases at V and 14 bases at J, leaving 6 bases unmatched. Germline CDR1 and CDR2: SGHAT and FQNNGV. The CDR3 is CASSFIDRGKFF. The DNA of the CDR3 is TGTGCCAGCAGCTTTATTGACAGGGGCAAGTTCTTC. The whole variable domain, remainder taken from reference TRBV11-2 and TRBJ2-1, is EAGVAQSPRYKIIEKRQSVAFWCNPISGHATLYWYQQILGQGPKLLIQFQNNGVVDDSQLPKDRFSAERLKGVDSTLKIQPAKLEDSAVYLCASSFIDRGKFFGPGTRLTVL.

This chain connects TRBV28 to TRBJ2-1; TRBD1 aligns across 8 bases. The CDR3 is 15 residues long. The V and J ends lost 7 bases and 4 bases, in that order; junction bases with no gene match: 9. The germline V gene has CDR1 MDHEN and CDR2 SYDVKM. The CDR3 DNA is TGTGCCAGCACCCCCCCGGACAGGGCTTACAATGAGCAGTTCTTC. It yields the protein CASTPPDRAYNEQFF.

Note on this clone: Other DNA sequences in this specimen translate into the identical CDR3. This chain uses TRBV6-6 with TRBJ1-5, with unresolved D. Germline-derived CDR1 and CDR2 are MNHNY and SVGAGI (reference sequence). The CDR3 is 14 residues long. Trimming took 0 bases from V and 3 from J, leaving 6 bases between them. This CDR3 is CASSYSEDNQPQHF. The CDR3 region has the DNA TGTGCCAGCAGTTACTCGGAGGACAATCAGCCCCAGCATTTT.

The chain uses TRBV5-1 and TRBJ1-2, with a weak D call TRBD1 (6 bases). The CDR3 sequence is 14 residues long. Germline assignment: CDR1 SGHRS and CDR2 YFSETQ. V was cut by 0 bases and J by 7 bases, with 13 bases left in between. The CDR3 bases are TGCGCCAGCAGCTTGGGAGGACAGCCTGTTGGCTACACCTTC. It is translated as CASSLGGQPVGYTF.

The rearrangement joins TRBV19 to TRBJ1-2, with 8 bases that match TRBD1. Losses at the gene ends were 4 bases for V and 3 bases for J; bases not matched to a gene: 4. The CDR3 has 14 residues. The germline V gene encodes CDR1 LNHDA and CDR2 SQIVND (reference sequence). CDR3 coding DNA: TGTGCCAGTAGTACACAGGGGGGTTACTATGGCTACACCTTC. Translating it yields CASSTQGGYYGYTF.

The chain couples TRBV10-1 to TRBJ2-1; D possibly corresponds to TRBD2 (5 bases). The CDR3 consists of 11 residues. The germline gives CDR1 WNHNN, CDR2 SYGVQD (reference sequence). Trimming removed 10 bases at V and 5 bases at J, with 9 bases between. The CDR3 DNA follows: TGCGCCACTAGCAGCCACAATGAGCAGTTCTTC. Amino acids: CATSSHNEQFF.

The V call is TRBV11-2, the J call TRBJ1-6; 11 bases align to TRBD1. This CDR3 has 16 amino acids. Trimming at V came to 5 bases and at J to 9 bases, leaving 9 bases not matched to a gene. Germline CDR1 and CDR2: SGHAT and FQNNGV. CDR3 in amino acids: CASSQGTGGMGSPLHF. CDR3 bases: TGTGCCAGCAGCCAGGGGACAGGGGGTATGGGTTCACCCCTCCACTTT.

The CDR3 DNA follows: TGTGCTAGTGGTTTGACTAGCCTCCCAGATACGCAGTATTTT. It is translated as CASGLTSLPDTQYF. The chain recombines TRBV12-5 with TRBJ2-3; perhaps TRBD2 as D (6 bases). Germline-derived CDR1 and CDR2 are LGHNT and FRNRAP. This CDR3 is 14 amino acids long. V lost 2 bases to trimming and J lost 4 bases, with 10 bases between them.

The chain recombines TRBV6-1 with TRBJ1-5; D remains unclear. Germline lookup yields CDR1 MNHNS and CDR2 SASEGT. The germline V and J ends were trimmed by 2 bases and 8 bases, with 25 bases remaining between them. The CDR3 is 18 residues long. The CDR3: CASSELGGSWAVHEPQHF. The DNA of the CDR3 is TGTGCCAGCAGTGAATTAGGCGGGTCGTGGGCCGTTCATGAGCCCCAGCATTTT.

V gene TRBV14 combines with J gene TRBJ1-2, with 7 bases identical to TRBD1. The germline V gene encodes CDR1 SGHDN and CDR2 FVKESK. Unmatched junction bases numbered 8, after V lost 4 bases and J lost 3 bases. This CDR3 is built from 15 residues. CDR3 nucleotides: TGTGCCAGCAGCCCCCTTGGGACAGCAGACTATGGCTACACCTTC. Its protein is CASSPLGTADYGYTF.

In DNA, the CDR3 is TGTGCCAGCAGCGTAGGGACAGACTACAATGAGCAGTTCTTC. This translates into CASSVGTDYNEQFF. V is TRBV9 and J is TRBJ2-1; tentatively, D is TRBD1 (6 bases). Trimming pared 0 bases from V and 3 bases from J, leaving 7 bases between. The V gene's germline CDR1 is SGDLS and CDR2 YYNGEE. This CDR3 has 14 residues.

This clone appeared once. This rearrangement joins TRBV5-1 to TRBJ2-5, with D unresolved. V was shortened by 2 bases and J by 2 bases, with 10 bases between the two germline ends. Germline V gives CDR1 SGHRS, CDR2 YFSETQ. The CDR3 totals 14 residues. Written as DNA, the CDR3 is TGCGCCAGCAGCTTCGGCCAGAGGCAAGAGACCCAGTACTTC. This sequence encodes CASSFGQRQETQYF.